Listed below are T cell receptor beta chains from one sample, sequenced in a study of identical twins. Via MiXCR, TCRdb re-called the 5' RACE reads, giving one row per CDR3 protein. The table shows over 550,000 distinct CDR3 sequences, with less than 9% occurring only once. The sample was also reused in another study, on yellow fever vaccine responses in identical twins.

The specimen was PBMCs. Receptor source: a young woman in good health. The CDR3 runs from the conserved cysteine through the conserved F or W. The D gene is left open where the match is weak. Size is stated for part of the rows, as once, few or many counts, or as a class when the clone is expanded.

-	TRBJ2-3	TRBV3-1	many	TGTGCCAGCAGCCAAGATTTGGACCAGATCAGCACAGATACGCAGTATTTT	CASSQDLDQISTDTQYF
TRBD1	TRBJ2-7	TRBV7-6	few	TGTGCCAGCAGCCCCCGACAGGGAAGTCGGGAGCAGTACTTC	CASSPRQGSREQYF
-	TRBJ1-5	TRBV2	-	TGTGCCAGCAACCTAGAGGGTAGCAATCAGCCCCAGCATTTT	CASNLEGSNQPQHF
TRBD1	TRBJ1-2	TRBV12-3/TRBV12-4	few	TGTGCCAGCGCCATATCCCCGGGACAGGGGAACGGCTACACCTTC	CASAISPGQGNGYTF
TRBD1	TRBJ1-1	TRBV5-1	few	TGCGCCAGCAGCCCTTTCCGGGACAGGGGGCGGAGGAACACTGAAGCTTTCTTT	CASSPFRDRGRRNTEAFF
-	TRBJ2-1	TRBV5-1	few	TGCGCCAGCAGCCCGGAGGGGACACCCTATAGTGAGCAGTTCTTC	CASSPEGTPYSEQFF
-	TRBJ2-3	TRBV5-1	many	TGCGCCAGCAGCCCTGGCCACACAGATACGCAGTATTTT	CASSPGHTDTQYF
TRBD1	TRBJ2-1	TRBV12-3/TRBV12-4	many	TGTGCCAGCAGTCTGGGGGCAGGGGGATCCTACAATGAGCAGTTCTTC	CASSLGAGGSYNEQFF
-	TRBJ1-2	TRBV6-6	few	TGTGCCAGCAGTTACTCGCCGGATGGCTACACCTTC	CASSYSPDGYTF
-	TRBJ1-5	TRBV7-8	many	TGTGCCAGCACGGGAGGTTATGGTTTGGGCAATCAGCCCCAGCATTTT	CASTGGYGLGNQPQHF
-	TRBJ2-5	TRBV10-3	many	TGTGCCATCGCCGAGCAAGAGACCCAGTACTTC	CAIAEQETQYF
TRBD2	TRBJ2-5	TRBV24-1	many	TGTGCCACCAGTGCGACCAGGGAGGGGGAGACCCAGTACTTC	CATSATREGETQYF
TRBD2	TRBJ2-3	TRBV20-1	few	TGCAGTGCTAGAAGACTAGCGGGAGTAAACACGCAGTATTTT	CSARRLAGVNTQYF
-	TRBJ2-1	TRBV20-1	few	TGCAGTGCTGAACTCCCGGGAACCTTAGAGCAGTTCTTC	CSAELPGTLEQFF
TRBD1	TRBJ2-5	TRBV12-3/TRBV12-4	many	TGTGCCAGCAGTTTGGGGGACAGACAAGAGACCCAGTACTTC	CASSLGDRQETQYF
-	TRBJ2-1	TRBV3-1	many	TGTGCCAGCAGCCAAGAGGGACGGGGCAACTCCTACAATGAGCAGTTCTTC	CASSQEGRGNSYNEQFF
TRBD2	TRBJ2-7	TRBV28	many	TGTGCCAGCAGACTAGGGACTAGCGGGAGCAACGAGCAGTACTTC	CASRLGTSGSNEQYF
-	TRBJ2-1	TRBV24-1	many	TGTGCCACCAGTGAGCCCGGTAGGGGGTCCTACAATGAGCAGTTCTTC	CATSEPGRGSYNEQFF
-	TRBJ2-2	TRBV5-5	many	TGTGCCAGCAGCTTGAGGGAGCCCACGAACACCGGGGAGCTGTTTTTT	CASSLREPTNTGELFF
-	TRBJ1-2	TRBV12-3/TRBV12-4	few	TGTGCCAGCAGTTTACGGGGGGGCAGCCCGCCTCTCAACTATGGCTACACCTTC	CASSLRGGSPPLNYGYTF
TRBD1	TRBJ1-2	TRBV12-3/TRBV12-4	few	TGTGCCAGCAGTTACACCGGGACAGGGGGCGGCTACACCTTC	CASSYTGTGGGYTF
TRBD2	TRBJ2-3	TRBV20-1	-	TGCAGTGCTGGCGGGCGGGAGTTGGCAGATACGCAGTATTTT	CSAGGRELADTQYF
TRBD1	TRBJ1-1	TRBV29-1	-	TGCAGCGTTCTCCGGGACAGGGGCACTGAAGCTTTCTTT	CSVLRDRGTEAFF
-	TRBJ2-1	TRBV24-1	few	TGTGCCACCAGTGATCCGGTGGGGGGCAATGAGCAGTTCTTC	CATSDPVGGNEQFF
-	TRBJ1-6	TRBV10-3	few	TGTGCCATCAGTGATTTGGGGGACCCCTTGAGTTCACCCCTCCACTTT	CAISDLGDPLSSPLHF
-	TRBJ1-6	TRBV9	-	TGTGCCAGCAGCGTAGCCGACGTTAATTCACCCCTCCACTTT	CASSVADVNSPLHF
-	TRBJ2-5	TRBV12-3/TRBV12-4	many	TGTGCCAGCAGTTTGAGAGTACCTGAGACCCAGTACTTC	CASSLRVPETQYF
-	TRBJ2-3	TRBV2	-	TGTGCCAGCAGTCAAAGACAGGGGGCCTGGCGGGGGGGCTCATCAGCCGGCACAGATACGCAGTATTTT	CASSQRQGAWRGGSSAGTDTQYF
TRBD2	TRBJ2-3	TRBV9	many	TGTGCCAGCGGACTAGCGGGGGGGCAGGGAGATACGCAGTATTTT	CASGLAGGQGDTQYF
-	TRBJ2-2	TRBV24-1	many	TGTGCCACCAGTGACCGGGACACCCGGGTTATCGGGGAGCTGTTTTTT	CATSDRDTRVIGELFF
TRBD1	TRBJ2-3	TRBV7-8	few	TGTGCCAGCAGTTATAACCTAGGGGGCAGGGGGACAGATACGCAGTATTTT	CASSYNLGGRGTDTQYF